This T cell receptor (beta chain) was identified during a study of blood T cells in healthy people across ages. About this clonotype: At one end the junction does not follow the germline gene, possibly because of a read error.

Sample-barcoded 5' priming and a J-beta primer mix drove a second PCR of roughly 6 to 12 cycles. Paired-end reads containing CDR3 totaled no fewer than 2.5 million for each sample. TCRdb processed the 5' RACE reads anew with MiXCR; each CDR3 protein has one entry. The sample consists of 1.5 million to 2 million distinct CDR3 sequences, roughly two fifths of them appearing once. The CDR3 contains 11 residues. CDR1 and CDR2 from the germline V gene are MNHEY and SVGEGT. The J gene is TRBJ2-3, the V gene TRBV6-2 or TRBV6-3; no firm D call. What was sequenced was blood. The TCR originated in a human donor in good health. CDR3 bases: TGTGCCAACAGTAACATAGATACGCAGTATTTT. The encoded protein is CANSNIDTQYF.